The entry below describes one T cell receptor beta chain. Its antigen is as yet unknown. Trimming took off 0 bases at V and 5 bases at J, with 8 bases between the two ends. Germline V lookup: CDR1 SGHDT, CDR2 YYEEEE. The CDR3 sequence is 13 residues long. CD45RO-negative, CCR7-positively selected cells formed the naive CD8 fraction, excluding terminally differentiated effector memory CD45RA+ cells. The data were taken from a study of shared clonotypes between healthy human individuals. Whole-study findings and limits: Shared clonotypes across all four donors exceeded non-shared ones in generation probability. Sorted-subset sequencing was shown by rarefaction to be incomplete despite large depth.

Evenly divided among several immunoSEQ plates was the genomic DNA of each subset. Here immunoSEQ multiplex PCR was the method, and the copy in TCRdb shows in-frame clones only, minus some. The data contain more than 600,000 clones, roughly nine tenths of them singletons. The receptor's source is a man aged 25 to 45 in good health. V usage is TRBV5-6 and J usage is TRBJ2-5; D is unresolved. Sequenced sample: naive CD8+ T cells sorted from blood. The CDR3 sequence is CASSLGRRETQYF. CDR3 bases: TGTGCCAGCAGCTTGGGTCGCCGCGAGACCCAGTACTTC.